The TCR beta chain described here comes from a study of T-cell memory formation after mild COVID-19. Overall study findings and caveats: Day 15 to 85 contractors were CD4/CD8 balanced; later expanders leaned CD4+. Most CD4+ clones that shrank were in CM and EM, while CD8+ ones turned up in EMRA.

This clonotype was found a few times. The antigen remains undetermined. In TCRdb, the 5' RACE reads were re-called with MiXCR into one record per CDR3 protein. The table records roughly 80,000 distinct CDR3 sequences, 14% of them present only once. CDR1 is SQVTM and CDR2 is ANQGSEA in the germline V gene. The CDR3 totals 14 residues. With 3 bases removed from V and 6 bases from J, the gap between germline ends came to 17 bases. The sequence was obtained from an adult woman who had mild COVID-19 (a few samples of this study predate the infection). Cell type and time point are not known. The chain has TRBV29-1 and TRBJ1-1, with D possibly being TRBD1 (5 bases). Material for sequencing was PBMCs or a T cell subset sorted from them (not recorded which). The CDR3 protein is CSVEGEDGRAEAFF. The CDR3 nucleotides are TGCAGCGTTGAGGGGGAGGACGGGCGCGCTGAAGCTTTCTTT.